These T cell receptor beta chains were read from a single sample in a study of T cells in Graves' hyperthyroidism and ophthalmopathy. TCRdb used MiXCR to reprocess the multiplex PCR reads, holding one entry per CDR3 protein. The table lists around 620,000 distinct CDR3 sequences, around 42% of them singletons. Material: peripheral blood or thyroid tissue (not recorded which). Receptors were obtained from an adult woman with Graves' disease, either hyperthyroidism or ophthalmopathy (not recorded which). Each CDR3 is given with its conserved first and last residue. Each record gives: J gene, D gene, clone size, V gene, CDR3 length, CDR3 DNA, CDR3 protein. D genes are given only for firm matches. Some rows mark clone size as missing; the rest say once, few, many or name a class of expanded clone.

J: TRBJ2-5; D: .; size: many; V: TRBV30; length: 12; DNA: TGTGCCTGGAGTGTGTTGCAGGAGACCCAGTACTTC; CDR3: CAWSVLQETQYF
J: TRBJ2-7; D: TRBD2; size: many; V: TRBV6-5; length: 14; DNA: TGTGCCAGCAGTTACTCCAGCGGGATATACGAGCAGTACTTC; CDR3: CASSYSSGIYEQYF
J: TRBJ2-5; D: .; size: once; V: TRBV7-9; length: 12; DNA: TGTGCCAGCAGCTTATCGAATCAGCCCCAGTACTTC; CDR3: CASSLSNQPQYF
J: TRBJ1-5; D: TRBD1; size: .; V: TRBV2; length: 15; DNA: TGTGCCAGCAGTAATATGGGACAGTCAAATCAGCCCCAGCATTTT; CDR3: CASSNMGQSNQPQHF
J: TRBJ1-2; D: TRBD1; size: many; V: TRBV7-9; length: 16; DNA: TGTGCCAGCAGCCACATAAGGGGACAGGCGAACTATGGCTACACCTTC; CDR3: CASSHIRGQANYGYTF
J: TRBJ1-6; D: .; size: many; V: TRBV7-9; length: 16; DNA: TGTACCAGCAGTGAGCGGCGAGACGGATCTAATTCACCCCTCCACTTT; CDR3: CTSSERRDGSNSPLHF
J: TRBJ2-2; D: .; size: .; V: TRBV7-7; length: 13; DNA: TGTGCCAGCAGCTCTGGACGGACCGGGGAGCTGTTTTTT; CDR3: CASSSGRTGELFF
J: TRBJ2-2; D: .; size: .; V: TRBV12-3/TRBV12-4; length: 15; DNA: TGTGCCAGCAGGATAGGGGGGCCAAACACCGGGGAGCTGTTTTTT; CDR3: CASRIGGPNTGELFF
J: TRBJ1-2; D: .; size: many; V: TRBV29-1; length: 13; DNA: TGCAGCGTAGCACAGAGACTTAGGCCTGGCTACACCTTC; CDR3: CSVAQRLRPGYTF
J: TRBJ1-5; D: .; size: .; V: TRBV7-9; length: 18; DNA: TGTGCCAGCAGCTTTGCCAGGGCTGGGGGATGGCGCAATCAGCCCCAGCATTTT; CDR3: CASSFARAGGWRNQPQHF
J: TRBJ2-2; D: .; size: once; V: TRBV20-1; length: 13; DNA: TGCAGTGCTACCCGACCGATAGCCGGGGAGCTGTTTTTT; CDR3: CSATRPIAGELFF
J: TRBJ2-5; D: .; size: many; V: TRBV7-9; length: 13; DNA: TGTGCCAGCAGCCTTTCCACCCGGGAGACCCAGTACTTC; CDR3: CASSLSTRETQYF
J: TRBJ1-2; D: TRBD1; size: few; V: TRBV28; length: 13; DNA: TGTGCCAGCAGCCGGGACAGGGGGCTTGGCTACACCTTC; CDR3: CASSRDRGLGYTF
J: TRBJ2-7; D: TRBD2; size: once; V: TRBV7-9; length: 15; DNA: TGTGCCAGCATGGAGCGGGACCGGAGTTCCTACGAGCAGTACTTC; CDR3: CASMERDRSSYEQYF
J: TRBJ1-1; D: .; size: once; V: TRBV7-9; length: 13; DNA: TGTGCCAGCAGCCAACCACCGGAGACTGAAGCTTTCTTT; CDR3: CASSQPPETEAFF
J: TRBJ2-2; D: TRBD2; size: many; V: TRBV2; length: 14; DNA: TGTGCCAGCAAACGGGAGGGCCGGACCGGGGAGCTGTTTTTT; CDR3: CASKREGRTGELFF